This T cell receptor (beta chain) comes out of a study of persistence of HIV-infected CD4 T cells. Study background: A median of roughly 8 years of suppressive ART preceded sampling.

CDR1 and CDR2 from the germline V gene are KGHSH and LQKENI. The CDR3 is 13 residues long. The germline V and J ends were trimmed by 4 bases and 1 base, with 7 bases remaining between them. Sequencing used immunoSEQ version 4 in survey mode. Measured with immunoSEQ multiplex PCR; TCRdb has only the in-frame clones, and not every one. The data contain roughly 34,000 clones, 82% of them singletons. As concerns this clone: Its antigen remains unknown.

Cells were stimulated with CMV-infected fibroblast lysates at roughly 10 ug/mL. Sorted nonresponding memory CD4+ T cells were CD40L-negative, CD69-negative, CD45RO-high. Suppressive ART was started during chronic HIV-1 infection in these adults. Donors had CD4+ T cell counts above 400 cells/uL and were CMV-seropositive. The source was CD4+ T cells sorted from PBMCs after roughly 20-hour stimulation, collected from a patient who received antiretroviral therapy. The TCR sequence derives from an adult woman with HIV who was CMV-seropositive. The chain couples TRBV18 to TRBJ1-1; D might be TRBD1 (6 bases). DNA for the CDR3: TGTGCCAGCTCACTGGGACAGAACACTGAAGCTTTCTTT. This sequence encodes CASSLGQNTEAFF.